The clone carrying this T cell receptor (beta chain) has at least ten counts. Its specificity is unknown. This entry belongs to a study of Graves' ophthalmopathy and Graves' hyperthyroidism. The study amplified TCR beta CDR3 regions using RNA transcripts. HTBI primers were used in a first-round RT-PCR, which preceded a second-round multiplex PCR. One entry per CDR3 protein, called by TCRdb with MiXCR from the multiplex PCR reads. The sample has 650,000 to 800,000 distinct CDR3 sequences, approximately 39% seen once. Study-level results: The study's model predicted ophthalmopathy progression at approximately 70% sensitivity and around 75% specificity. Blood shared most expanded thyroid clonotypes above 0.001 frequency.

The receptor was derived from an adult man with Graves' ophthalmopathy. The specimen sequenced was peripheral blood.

The CDR3 here is CASSDRLAGAEETQYF. The CDR3 nucleotides read TGTGCCAGCAGTGATAGGCTAGCGGGAGCAGAGGAGACCCAGTACTTC. The rearrangement joins TRBV2 to TRBJ2-5; 10 nucleotides line up with TRBD2. V was pared by 3 bases and J by 5 bases, with 9 bases of the junction left unmatched. The CDR3 extends over 16 amino acids. The V gene's germline CDR1 is SNHLY and CDR2 FYNNEI.